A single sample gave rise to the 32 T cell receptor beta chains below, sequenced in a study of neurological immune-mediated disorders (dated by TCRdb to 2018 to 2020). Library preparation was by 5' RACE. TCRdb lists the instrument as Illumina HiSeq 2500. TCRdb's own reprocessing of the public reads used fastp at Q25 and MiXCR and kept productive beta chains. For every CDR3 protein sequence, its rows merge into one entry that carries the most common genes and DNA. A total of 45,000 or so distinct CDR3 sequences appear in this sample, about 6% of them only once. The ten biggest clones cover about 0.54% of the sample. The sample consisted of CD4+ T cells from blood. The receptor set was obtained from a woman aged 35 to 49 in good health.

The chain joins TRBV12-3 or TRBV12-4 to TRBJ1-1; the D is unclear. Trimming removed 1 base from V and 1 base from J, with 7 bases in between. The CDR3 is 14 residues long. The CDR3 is CASSLGGGNTEAFF. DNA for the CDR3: TGTGCCAGCAGTTTAGGTGGAGGGAACACTGAAGCTTTCTTT.

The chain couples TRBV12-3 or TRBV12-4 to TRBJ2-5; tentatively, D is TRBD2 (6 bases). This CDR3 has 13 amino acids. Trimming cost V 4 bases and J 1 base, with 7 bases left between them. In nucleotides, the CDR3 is TGTGCCAGCAGTTGGACTATCCAAGAGACCCAGTACTTC. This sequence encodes CASSWTIQETQYF.

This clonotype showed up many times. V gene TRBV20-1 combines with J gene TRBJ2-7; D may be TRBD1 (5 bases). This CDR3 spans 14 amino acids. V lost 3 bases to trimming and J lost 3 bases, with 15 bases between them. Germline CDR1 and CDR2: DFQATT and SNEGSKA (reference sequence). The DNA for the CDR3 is TGCAGTGCTAGGGGGATGGCAGGGCGCTACGAGCAGTACTTC. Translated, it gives CSARGMAGRYEQYF.

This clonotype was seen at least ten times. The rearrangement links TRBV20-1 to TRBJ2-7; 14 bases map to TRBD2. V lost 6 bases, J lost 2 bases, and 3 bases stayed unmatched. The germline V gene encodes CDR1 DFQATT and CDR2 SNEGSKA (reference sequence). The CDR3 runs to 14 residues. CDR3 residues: CSAGLAGVTYEQYF. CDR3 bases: TGCAGTGCGGGACTAGCGGGAGTAACCTACGAGCAGTACTTC.

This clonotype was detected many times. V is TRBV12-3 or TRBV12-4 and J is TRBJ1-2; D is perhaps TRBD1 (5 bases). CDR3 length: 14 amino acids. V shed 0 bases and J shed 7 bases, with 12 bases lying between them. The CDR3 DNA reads TGTGCCAGCAGTTTAGCGAGGGGTAAAGGTGGCTACACCTTC. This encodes CASSLARGKGGYTF.

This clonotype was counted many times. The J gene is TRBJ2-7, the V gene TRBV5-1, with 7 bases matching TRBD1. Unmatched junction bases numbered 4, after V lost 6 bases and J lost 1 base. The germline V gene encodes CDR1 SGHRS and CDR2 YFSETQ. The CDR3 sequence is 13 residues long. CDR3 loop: CASTRDSSYEQYF. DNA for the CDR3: TGCGCCAGCACCCGGGACAGTTCCTACGAGCAGTACTTC.

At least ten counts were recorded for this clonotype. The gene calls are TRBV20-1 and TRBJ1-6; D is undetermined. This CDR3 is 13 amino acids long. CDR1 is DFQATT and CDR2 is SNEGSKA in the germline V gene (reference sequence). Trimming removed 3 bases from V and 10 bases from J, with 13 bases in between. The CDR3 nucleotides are TGCAGTGCTAGCGGTAGGGTCGGATCACCCCTCCACTTT. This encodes CSASGRVGSPLHF.

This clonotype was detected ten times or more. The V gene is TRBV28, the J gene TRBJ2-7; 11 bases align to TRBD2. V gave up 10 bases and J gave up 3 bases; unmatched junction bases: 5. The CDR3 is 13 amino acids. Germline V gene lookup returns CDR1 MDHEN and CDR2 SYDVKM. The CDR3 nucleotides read TGTGCCACCCACCTAGCGGGAGGCTACGAGCAGTACTTC. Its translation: CATHLAGGYEQYF.

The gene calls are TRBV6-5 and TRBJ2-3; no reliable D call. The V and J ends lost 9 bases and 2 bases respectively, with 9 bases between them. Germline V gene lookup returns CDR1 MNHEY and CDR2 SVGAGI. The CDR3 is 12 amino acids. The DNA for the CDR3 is TGTGCCAGATCTGAGCACACAGATACGCAGTATTTT. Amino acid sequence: CARSEHTDTQYF.

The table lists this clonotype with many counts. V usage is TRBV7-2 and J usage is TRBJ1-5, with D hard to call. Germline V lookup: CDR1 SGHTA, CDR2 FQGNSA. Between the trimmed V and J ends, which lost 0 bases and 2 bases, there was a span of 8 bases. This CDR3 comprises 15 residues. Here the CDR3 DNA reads TGTGCCAGCAGCTTAGCGGTCTCGGGCAATCAGCCCCAGCATTTT. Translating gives CASSLAVSGNQPQHF.

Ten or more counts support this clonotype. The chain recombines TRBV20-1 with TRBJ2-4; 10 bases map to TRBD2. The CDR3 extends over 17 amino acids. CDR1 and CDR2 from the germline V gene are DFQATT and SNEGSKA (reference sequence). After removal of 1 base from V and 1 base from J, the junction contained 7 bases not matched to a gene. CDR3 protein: CSARAASGSSAKNIQYF. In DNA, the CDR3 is TGCAGTGCTAGAGCGGCTAGCGGGAGCTCGGCCAAAAACATTCAGTACTTC.

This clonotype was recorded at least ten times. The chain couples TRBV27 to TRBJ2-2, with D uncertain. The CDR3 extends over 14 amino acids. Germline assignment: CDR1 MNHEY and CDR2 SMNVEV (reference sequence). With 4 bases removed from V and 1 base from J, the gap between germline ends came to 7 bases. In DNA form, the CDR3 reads TGTGCCAGCAGTTGGACGGTGAACACCGGGGAGCTGTTTTTT. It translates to CASSWTVNTGELFF.

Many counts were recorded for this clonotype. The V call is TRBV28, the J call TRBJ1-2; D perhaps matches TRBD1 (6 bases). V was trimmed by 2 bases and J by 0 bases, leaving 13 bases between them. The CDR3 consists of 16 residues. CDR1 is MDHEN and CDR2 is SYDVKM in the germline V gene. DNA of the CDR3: TGTGCCAGCAGTTTACTGGACGGGGGCCCTAACTATGGCTACACCTTC. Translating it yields CASSLLDGGPNYGYTF.

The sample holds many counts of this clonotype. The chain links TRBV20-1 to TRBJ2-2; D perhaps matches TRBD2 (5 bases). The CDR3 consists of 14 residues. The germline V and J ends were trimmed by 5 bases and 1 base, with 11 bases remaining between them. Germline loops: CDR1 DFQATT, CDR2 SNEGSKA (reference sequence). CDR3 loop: CSAPSGLNTGELFF. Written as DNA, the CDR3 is TGCAGTGCTCCGTCGGGGTTGAACACCGGGGAGCTGTTTTTT.

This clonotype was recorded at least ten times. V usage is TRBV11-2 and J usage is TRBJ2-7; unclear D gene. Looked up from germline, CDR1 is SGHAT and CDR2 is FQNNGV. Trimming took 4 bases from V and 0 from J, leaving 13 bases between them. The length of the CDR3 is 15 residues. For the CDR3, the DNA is TGTGCCAGCAGCTCTTCTCCGAGCCCCTCCTACGAGCAGTACTTC. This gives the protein CASSSSPSPSYEQYF.

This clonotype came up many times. The CDR3 coding sequence is TGTGCCAGCAGCTCGGATCTCGAGACCCAGTACTTC. Residues: CASSSDLETQYF. The chain uses TRBV7-2 and TRBJ2-5, with unresolved D. V shed 4 bases and J shed 5 bases, with 8 bases lying between them. Per germline, CDR1 SGHTA and CDR2 FQGNSA. The CDR3 totals 12 residues.

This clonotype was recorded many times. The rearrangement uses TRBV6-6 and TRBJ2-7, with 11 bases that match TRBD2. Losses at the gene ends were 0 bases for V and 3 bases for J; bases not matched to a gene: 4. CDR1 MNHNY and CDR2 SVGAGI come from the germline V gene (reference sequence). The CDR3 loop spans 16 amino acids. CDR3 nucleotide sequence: TGTGCCAGCAGTTACTCCATACTAGCGGGAGTCTACGAGCAGTACTTC. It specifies CASSYSILAGVYEQYF.

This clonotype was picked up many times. CDR3 nucleotide sequence: TGTGCCAGCAAACGGGAGGATTCCTACAATGAGCAGTTCTTC. Its protein is CASKREDSYNEQFF. V is TRBV6-5 and J is TRBJ2-1; TRBD2 matches at 7 bases. This CDR3 region has 14 residues. Looked up from germline, CDR1 is MNHEY and CDR2 is SVGAGI. V was clipped by 7 bases and J by 1 base; unmatched bases: 4.

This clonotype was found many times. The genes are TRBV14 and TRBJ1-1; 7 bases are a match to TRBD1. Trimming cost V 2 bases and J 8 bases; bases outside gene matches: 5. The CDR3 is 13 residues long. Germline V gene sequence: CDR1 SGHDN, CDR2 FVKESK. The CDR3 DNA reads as TGTGCCAGCAGCCAAATGGACAGGTCGGAAGCTTTCTTT. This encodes CASSQMDRSEAFF.

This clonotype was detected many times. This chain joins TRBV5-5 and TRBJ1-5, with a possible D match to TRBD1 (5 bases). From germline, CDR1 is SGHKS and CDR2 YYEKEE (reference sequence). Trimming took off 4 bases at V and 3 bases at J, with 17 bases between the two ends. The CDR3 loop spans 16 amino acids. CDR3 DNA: TGTGCCAGCAGCCTGGGGGTGGGGGGTAACAATCAGCCCCAGCATTTT. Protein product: CASSLGVGGNNQPQHF.

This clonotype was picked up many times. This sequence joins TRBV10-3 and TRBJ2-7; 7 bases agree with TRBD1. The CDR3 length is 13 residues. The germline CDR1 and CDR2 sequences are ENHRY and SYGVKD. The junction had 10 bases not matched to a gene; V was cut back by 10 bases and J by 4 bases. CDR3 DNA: TGTGCCACGCAGGGGACAGTAGCTTACGAGCAGTACTTC. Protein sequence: CATQGTVAYEQYF.

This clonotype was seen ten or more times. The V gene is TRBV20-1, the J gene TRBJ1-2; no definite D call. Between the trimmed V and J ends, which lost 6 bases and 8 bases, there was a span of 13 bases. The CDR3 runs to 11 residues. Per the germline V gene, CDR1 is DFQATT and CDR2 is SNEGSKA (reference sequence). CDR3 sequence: CSATYVGGYTF. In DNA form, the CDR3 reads TGCAGTGCAACATACGTCGGAGGCTACACCTTC.

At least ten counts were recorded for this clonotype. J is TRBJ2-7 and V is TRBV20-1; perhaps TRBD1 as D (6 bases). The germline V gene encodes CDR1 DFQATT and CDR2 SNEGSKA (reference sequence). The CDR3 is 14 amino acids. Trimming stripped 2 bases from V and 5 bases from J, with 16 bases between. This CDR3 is CSARSWTVPNEQYF. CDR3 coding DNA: TGCAGTGCTAGATCCTGGACAGTGCCTAACGAGCAGTACTTC.

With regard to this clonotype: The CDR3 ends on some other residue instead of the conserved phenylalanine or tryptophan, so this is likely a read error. The chain's CDR3 is CASSLELAGVGETQYI. The CDR3 nucleotides are TGTGCCAGCAGTTTGGAACTAGCGGGAGTAGGGGAGACCCAGTACATC. The V call is TRBV5-6, the J call TRBJ2-5; 11 nucleotides match TRBD2. This CDR3 has 16 amino acids. CDR1 is SGHDT, CDR2 YYEEEE, per germline.

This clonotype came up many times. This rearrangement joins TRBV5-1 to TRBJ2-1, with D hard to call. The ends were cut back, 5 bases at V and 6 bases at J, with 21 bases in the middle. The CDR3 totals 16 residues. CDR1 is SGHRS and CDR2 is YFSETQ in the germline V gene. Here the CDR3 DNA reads TGCGCCAGCAGTCTTGGCCCGTTAAGCAATGGCAATGAGCAGTTCTTC. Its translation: CASSLGPLSNGNEQFF. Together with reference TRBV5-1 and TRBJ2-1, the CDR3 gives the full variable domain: KAGVTQTPRYLIKTRGQQVTLSCSPISGHRSVSWYQQTPGQGLQFLFEYFSETQRNKGNFPGRFSGRQFSNSRSEMNVSTLELGDSALYLCASSLGPLSNGNEQFFGPGTRLTVL.

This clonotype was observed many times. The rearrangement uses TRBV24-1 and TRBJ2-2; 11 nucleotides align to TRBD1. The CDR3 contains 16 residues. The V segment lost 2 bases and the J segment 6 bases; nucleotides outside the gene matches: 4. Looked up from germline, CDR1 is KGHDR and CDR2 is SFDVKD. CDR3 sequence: CATSDYGQGAAGELFF. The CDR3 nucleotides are TGTGCCACCAGTGATTACGGACAGGGGGCGGCCGGGGAGCTGTTTTTT.

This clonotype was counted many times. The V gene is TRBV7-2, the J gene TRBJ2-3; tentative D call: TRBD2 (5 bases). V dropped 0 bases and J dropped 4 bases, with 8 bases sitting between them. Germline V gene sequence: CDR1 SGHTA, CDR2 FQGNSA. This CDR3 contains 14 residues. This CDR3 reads CASSLAGEADTQYF. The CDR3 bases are TGTGCCAGCAGCTTAGCGGGAGAAGCAGATACGCAGTATTTT.

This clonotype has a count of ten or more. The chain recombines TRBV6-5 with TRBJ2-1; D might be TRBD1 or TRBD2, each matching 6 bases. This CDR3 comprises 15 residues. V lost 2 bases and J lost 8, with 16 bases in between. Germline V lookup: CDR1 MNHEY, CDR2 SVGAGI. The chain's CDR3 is CASSYRDKEGYEQFF. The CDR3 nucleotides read TGTGCCAGCAGTTACCGGGACAAGGAGGGATATGAGCAGTTCTTC.

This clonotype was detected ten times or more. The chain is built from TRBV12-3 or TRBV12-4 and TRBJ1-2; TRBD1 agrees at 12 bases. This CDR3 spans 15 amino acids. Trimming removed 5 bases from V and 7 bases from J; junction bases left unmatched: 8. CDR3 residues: CASSKGTGGHSGYTF. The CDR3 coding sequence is TGTGCCAGCAGTAAAGGGACAGGGGGCCATAGTGGCTACACCTTC.

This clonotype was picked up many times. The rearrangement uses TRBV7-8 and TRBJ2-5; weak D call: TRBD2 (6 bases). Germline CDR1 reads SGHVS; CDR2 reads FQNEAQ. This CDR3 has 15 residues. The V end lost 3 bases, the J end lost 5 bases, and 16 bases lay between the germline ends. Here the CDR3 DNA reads TGTGCCAGCAGCTTTGAGGAGGGTTTTCGGGAGACCCAGTACTTC. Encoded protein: CASSFEEGFRETQYF.

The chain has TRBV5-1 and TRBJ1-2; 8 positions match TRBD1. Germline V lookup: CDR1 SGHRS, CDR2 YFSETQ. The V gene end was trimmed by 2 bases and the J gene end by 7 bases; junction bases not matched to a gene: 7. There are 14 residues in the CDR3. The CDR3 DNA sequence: TGCGCCAGCAGCTTCCAGGACAGGGTCTCTGGCTACACCTTC. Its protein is CASSFQDRVSGYTF.

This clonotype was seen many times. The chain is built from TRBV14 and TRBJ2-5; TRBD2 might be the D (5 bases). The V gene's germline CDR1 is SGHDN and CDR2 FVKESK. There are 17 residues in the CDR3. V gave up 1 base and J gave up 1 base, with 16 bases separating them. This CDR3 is CASSQVGLERTQETQYF. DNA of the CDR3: TGTGCCAGCAGCCAAGTTGGTTTGGAGCGGACCCAAGAGACCCAGTACTTC. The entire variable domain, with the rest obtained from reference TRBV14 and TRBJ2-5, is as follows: EAGVTQFPSHSVIEKGQTVTLRCDPISGHDNLYWYRRVMGKEIKFLLHFVKESKQDESGMPNNRFLAERTGGTYSTLKVQPAELEDSGVYFCASSQVGLERTQETQYFGPGTRLLVL.